The 32 T cell receptor beta chains reported below all come from one sample, sequenced in a study of radiotherapy plus CTLA-4 blockade in lung cancer. Profiling relied on immunoSEQ multiplex PCR, and the TCRdb table lists in-frame clones only, not all of them. The repertoire consists of approximately 60,000 clones, with roughly 80% occurring once and the leading ten covering under 5%. The sample here was peripheral blood, taken from a patient treated with radiotherapy plus ipilimumab. Every receptor here comes from a human donor with non-small cell lung cancer who had a complete response to radiotherapy plus ipilimumab.

The gene calls are TRBV6-5 and TRBJ2-1; D may be TRBD1 (6 bases). Trimming removed 6 bases from V and 0 bases from J, with 9 bases in between. This CDR3 spans 14 amino acids. The germline V gene has CDR1 MNHEY and CDR2 SVGAGI. The CDR3 protein is CASRVDSSYNEQFF. The CDR3 DNA reads as TGTGCCAGCAGGGTGGACAGCTCCTACAATGAGCAGTTCTTC.

The CDR3 spells CASSRDHNQPQHF. CDR3 in DNA: TGCGCCAGCAGCCGGGATCACAATCAGCCCCAGCATTTT. This rearrangement joins TRBV4-3 to TRBJ1-5; D remains ambiguous. This CDR3 is 13 amino acids long. Looked up from germline, CDR1 is LGHNA and CDR2 is YSLEER. The ends were cut back, 4 bases at V and 3 bases at J, with 7 bases in the middle.

V gene TRBV10-1 combines with J gene TRBJ2-5; tentatively, D is TRBD2 (5 bases). The germline gives CDR1 WNHNN, CDR2 SYGVQD (reference sequence). This CDR3 region has 14 residues. The V gene lost 4 bases and the J gene lost 5 bases, with 14 bases spanning the gap. The CDR3 sequence is CASSGTRLRETQYF. For the CDR3, the DNA is TGCGCCAGCAGTGGAACTAGGCTGCGTGAGACCCAGTACTTC.

The chain is built from TRBV9 and TRBJ2-2; D ambiguous. The CDR3 spans 17 residues. Per germline, CDR1 SGDLS and CDR2 YYNGEE. With 0 bases removed from V and 1 base from J, the gap between germline ends came to 13 bases. CDR3 bases: TGTGCCAGCAGCGTAGTTATGTGGTACCGGAACACCGGGGAGCTGTTTTTT. Translated, it gives CASSVVMWYRNTGELFF.

The gene calls are TRBV28 and TRBJ1-2; 8 nucleotides align to TRBD1. This CDR3 has 17 amino acids. After removal of 1 base from V and 5 bases from J, the junction contained 12 bases not matched to a gene. Germline V gene lookup returns CDR1 MDHEN and CDR2 SYDVKM. The CDR3 DNA reads as TGTGCCAGCAGTTTATTCACCCTCAGGGGGCTCGGGTATGGCTACACCTTC. Its protein product is CASSLFTLRGLGYGYTF.

V gene TRBV27 combines with J gene TRBJ2-6, with D hard to call. The CDR3 spans 12 residues. Trimming left V 4 bases short and J 2 bases short, with 0 bases between. Per the germline V gene, CDR1 is MNHEY and CDR2 is SMNVEV (reference sequence). The CDR3 spells CASSSGANVLTF. Written as DNA, the CDR3 is TGTGCCAGCAGTTCTGGGGCCAACGTCCTGACTTTC.

V and J are TRBV27 and TRBJ2-6; a weak D match, TRBD1 (6 bases). The germline V gene has CDR1 MNHEY and CDR2 SMNVEV (reference sequence). The CDR3 consists of 16 residues. V lost 2 bases and J lost 0, with 8 bases in between. CDR3 sequence (DNA): TGTGCCAGCAGTTTAAAACAGGGCTCTGGGGCCAACGTCCTGACTTTC. It translates to CASSLKQGSGANVLTF. Full variable domain (outside the CDR3, taken from reference TRBV27 and TRBJ2-6): EAQVTQNPRYLITVTGKKLTVTCSQNMNHEYMSWYRQDPGLGLRQIYYSMNVEVTDKGDVPEGYKVSRKEKRNFPLILESPSPNQTSLYFCASSLKQGSGANVLTFGAGSRLTVL.

The chain joins TRBV19 to TRBJ1-1; D remains unclear. CDR1 and CDR2 (germline): LNHDA, SQIVND (reference sequence). CDR3 length: 13 residues. V gave up 4 bases and J gave up 0 bases, with 6 bases separating them. CDR3 nucleotide sequence: TGTGCCAGTAGTAAGACGATGAACACTGAAGCTTTCTTT. Amino acid sequence: CASSKTMNTEAFF. Full variable domain (outside the CDR3, taken from reference TRBV19 and TRBJ1-1): DGGITQSPKYLFRKEGQNVTLSCEQNLNHDAMYWYRQDPGQGLRLIYYSQIVNDFQKGDIAEGYSVSREKKESFPLTVTSAQKNPTAFYLCASSKTMNTEAFFGQGTRLTVV.

V usage is TRBV5-1 and J usage is TRBJ1-2, with 12 nucleotides matching TRBD1. V lost 5 bases, J lost 6 bases, and 11 bases stayed unmatched. The CDR3 runs 16 residues. The germline V gene encodes CDR1 SGHRS and CDR2 YFSETQ. CDR3 bases: TGCGCCAGCAGAACGAAGGGACAGGGGGCGCATGATGGCTACACCTTC. As protein: CASRTKGQGAHDGYTF.

The V gene is TRBV6-5, the J gene TRBJ2-7; no definite D call. This CDR3 is 13 amino acids long. Trimming pared 2 bases from V and 0 bases from J, leaving 5 bases between. Germline CDR1 MNHEY, CDR2 SVGAGI. The CDR3 region is CASSYEASYEQYF. CDR3 bases: TGTGCCAGCAGTTACGAAGCCTCCTACGAGCAGTACTTC.

The rearrangement links TRBV6-5 to TRBJ1-2; D remains unclear. Germline CDR1 and CDR2: MNHEY and SVGAGI. The CDR3 consists of 15 residues. V lost 2 bases, J lost 0 bases, and 10 bases lay in between. CDR3 bases: TGTGCCAGCAGTTACACGCCGTTGGCTAACTATGGCTACACCTTC. Its protein product is CASSYTPLANYGYTF.

The rearrangement uses TRBV6-5 and TRBJ1-1; the match to TRBD1 covers 9 bases. Trimming at V came to 7 bases and at J to 4 bases, leaving 4 bases not matched to a gene. In germline, CDR1 is MNHEY, CDR2 SVGAGI. The CDR3 has 13 amino acids. The chain's CDR3 is CASKMGQGTEAFF. The CDR3 DNA is TGTGCCAGCAAGATGGGACAGGGCACTGAAGCTTTCTTT.

This clone was detected a few times. V and J are TRBV19 and TRBJ1-3, with D unresolved. Per the germline V gene, CDR1 is LNHDA and CDR2 is SQIVND (reference sequence). V shed 5 bases and J shed 0 bases, with 14 bases lying between them. This CDR3 has 16 amino acids. The CDR3 protein is CASSRSQILSGNTIYF. CDR3 coding DNA: TGTGCCAGTAGTCGCTCCCAGATACTCTCTGGAAACACCATATATTTT. Full variable domain (rest looked up from reference TRBV19 and TRBJ1-3): DGGITQSPKYLFRKEGQNVTLSCEQNLNHDAMYWYRQDPGQGLRLIYYSQIVNDFQKGDIAEGYSVSREKKESFPLTVTSAQKNPTAFYLCASSRSQILSGNTIYFGEGSWLTVV.

Note on this clone: At one end the junction does not follow the germline gene, possibly because of a read error. The chain carries TRBV18 and TRBJ1-2; 12 positions agree with TRBD1. The CDR3 contains 15 residues. Germline CDR1 reads KGHSH; CDR2 reads LQKENI. The CDR3 region is CAGSPGQGAFDGYTF. The CDR3 DNA is TGTGCCGGCTCACCGGGACAGGGGGCATTCGATGGCTACACCTTC.

The rearrangement joins TRBV5-5 to TRBJ2-7; 9 bases agree with TRBD1. The CDR3 contains 15 residues. Trimming took 3 bases from V and 5 from J; bases not matched to a gene: 9. Germline CDR1 reads SGHKS; CDR2 reads YYEKEE (reference sequence). In DNA form, the CDR3 reads TGTGCCAGCAGCTACCCGAGGGACAGGGCCAACGAGCAGTACTTC. Residues: CASSYPRDRANEQYF.

The chain has TRBV10-3 and TRBJ2-7; 9 bases match TRBD1. CDR1 and CDR2 (germline): ENHRY, SYGVKD. The V gene end was trimmed by 5 bases and the J gene end by 3 bases; junction bases not matched to a gene: 5. The CDR3 covers 14 residues. CDR3 nucleotide sequence: TGTGCCATCAGTTTGGACAGGGGTCGCTACGAGCAGTACTTC. Residues: CAISLDRGRYEQYF.

This clone has just a few counts. V gene TRBV10-3 combines with J gene TRBJ2-5; tentative D call: TRBD2 (6 bases). CDR3 length: 16 amino acids. Trimming cost V 8 bases and J 3 bases, with 22 bases left between them. Looked up from germline, CDR1 is ENHRY and CDR2 is SYGVKD. The CDR3 nucleotides are TGTGCCATCGGGTCGAGGAGGCGGGGAAGGGAAGAGACCCAGTACTTC. Its protein product is CAIGSRRRGREETQYF.

This clone was found a few times. The genes are TRBV28 and TRBJ2-7, with TRBD1 matching 7 bases. This CDR3 is built from 14 residues. CDR1 is MDHEN, CDR2 SYDVKM, per germline. V was pared by 5 bases and J by 3 bases, with 7 bases of the junction left unmatched. CDR3 loop: CASSGRQGSYEQYV. The CDR3 DNA reads TGTGCCAGCAGTGGGAGACAGGGAAGCTACGAGCAGTACGTC.

The rearrangement uses TRBV7-8 and TRBJ2-7; D remains unclear. Germline V lookup: CDR1 SGHVS, CDR2 FQNEAQ. This CDR3 is 13 amino acids long. V was pared by 11 bases and J by 0 bases, with 14 bases between. The CDR3, as DNA: TGTGCCTCGCAAGGCCCCCTCTCCTACGAGCAGTACTTC. Protein: CASQGPLSYEQYF.

This sequence joins TRBV4-3 and TRBJ1-6; perhaps TRBD1 as D (5 bases). Germline-derived CDR1 and CDR2 are LGHNA and YSLEER. The V gene lost 8 bases and the J gene lost 6 bases, with 14 bases spanning the gap. The CDR3 has 14 amino acids. The DNA for the CDR3 is TGCGCCAGCCGCCGCGGGAGGGGTAATTCACCCCTCCACTTT. The encoded protein is CASRRGRGNSPLHF.

V usage is TRBV27 and J usage is TRBJ2-7; D is undetermined. This CDR3 contains 14 residues. Germline V gives CDR1 MNHEY, CDR2 SMNVEV (reference sequence). Trimming removed 2 bases from V and 5 bases from J, with 13 bases in between. In DNA, the CDR3 is TGTGCCAGCAGTTTAACCCCCTTCGCTAACGAGCAGTACTTC. It yields the protein CASSLTPFANEQYF.

The rearrangement links TRBV5-1 to TRBJ2-1; TRBD2 matches at 8 bases. The CDR3 spans 14 residues. In germline, CDR1 is SGHRS, CDR2 YFSETQ. V trimming: 0 bases; J trimming: 8 bases; junction bases outside the gene matches: 4. Written as DNA, the CDR3 is TGCGCCAGCAGCTTGGTTAGCGGGGCCTATGAGCAGTTCTTC. Residues: CASSLVSGAYEQFF.

A few counts support this clone. V and J are TRBV7-2 and TRBJ2-7, with D possibly TRBD1 on 6 matching bases. V was trimmed by 2 bases and J by 4 bases, leaving 9 bases between them. This CDR3 contains 13 residues. Germline-derived CDR1 and CDR2 are SGHTA and FQGNSA. The CDR3 sequence: CASSLRQEYEQYF. The CDR3 region has the DNA TGTGCCAGCAGCTTAAGACAGGAGTACGAGCAGTACTTC.

The chain joins TRBV6-1 to TRBJ1-2; tentative D call: TRBD1 (6 bases). Trimming left V 3 bases short and J 4 bases short, with 18 bases between. The CDR3 is made up of 16 amino acids. Germline CDR1 reads MNHNS; CDR2 reads SASEGT. In DNA, the CDR3 is TGTGCCAGCAGTGAGGGGCCAGGGGTTCGCAGCTATGGCTACACCTTC. Its protein product is CASSEGPGVRSYGYTF.

The V call is TRBV9, the J call TRBJ1-3; D gene unclear. The CDR3 covers 15 residues. V lost 1 base to trimming and J lost 0 bases, with 8 bases between them. CDR1 and CDR2 (germline): SGDLS, YYNGEE. CDR3 DNA: TGTGCCAGCAGCGTATCTGGCTTCTCTGGAAACACCATATATTTT. Protein product: CASSVSGFSGNTIYF.

The chain is built from TRBV2 and TRBJ1-2; TRBD1 aligns across 10 bases. CDR1 SNHLY and CDR2 FYNNEI come from the germline V gene. V lost 11 bases, J lost 2 bases, and 5 bases stayed unmatched. The CDR3 has 13 amino acids. The CDR3 DNA reads as TGTGCCGGCTCGGGACAGGGGAACTATGGCTACACCTTC. This encodes CAGSGQGNYGYTF. The complete variable domain, with remaining parts taken from reference TRBV2 and TRBJ1-2, reads EPEVTQTPSHQVTQMGQEVILRCVPISNHLYFYWYRQILGQKVEFLVSFYNNEISEKSEIFDDQFSVERPDGSNFTLKIRSTKLEDSAMYFCAGSGQGNYGYTFGSGTRLTVV.

The J gene is TRBJ2-1, the V gene TRBV27, with 10 bases that match TRBD2. This CDR3 has 14 amino acids. Germline CDR1 and CDR2: MNHEY and SMNVEV (reference sequence). The ends lost 8 bases at V and 1 base at J; junction bases unmatched: 2. CDR3 coding DNA: TGTGCCAGCTCGACTAGCGGGTCCTACAATGAGCAGTTCTTC. This gives the protein CASSTSGSYNEQFF.

This clone was recorded a few times. The chain couples TRBV14 to TRBJ1-4; D gene uncertain. Deletions cut 6 bases from V and 2 bases from J, with 10 bases between. The CDR3 contains 14 residues. Germline V gene data show CDR1 as SGHDN and CDR2 as FVKESK. CDR3 DNA: TGTGCCAGCAGGCGGAGTTCGACTAATGAAAAACTGTTTTTT. Translated: CASRRSSTNEKLFF.

The rearrangement joins TRBV7-9 to TRBJ2-1; 14 bases align to TRBD2. This CDR3 region has 18 residues. From germline, CDR1 is SEHNR and CDR2 FQNEAQ (reference sequence). V was pared by 5 bases and J by 6 bases, with 12 bases of the junction left unmatched. The CDR3 bases are TGTGCCAGCAGCCTCCTGGGGGGACTAGCGGGAGTGGGCAATGAGCAGTTCTTC. Protein: CASSLLGGLAGVGNEQFF.

The gene calls are TRBV11-3 and TRBJ2-1, with D unclear. Germline CDR1 is SGHNT and CDR2 is YENEEA. CDR3 length: 15 amino acids. Trimming pared 0 bases from V and 5 bases from J, leaving 11 bases between. CDR3 amino acids: CASSLDGRLNNEQFF. The DNA for the CDR3 is TGTGCCAGCAGCTTAGATGGACGCCTGAACAATGAGCAGTTCTTC.

The genes are TRBV28 and TRBJ1-1; possibly TRBD1 for D (6 bases). Trimming removed 2 bases from V and 1 base from J, with 14 bases in between. The CDR3 consists of 16 residues. The germline V gene encodes CDR1 MDHEN and CDR2 SYDVKM. The CDR3 protein is CASSLGSGAENTEAFF. The CDR3 bases are TGTGCCAGCAGTTTAGGGTCAGGGGCGGAGAACACTGAAGCTTTCTTT.

The rearrangement uses TRBV7-8 and TRBJ2-1; TRBD1 or TRBD2 may be the D gene (6 bases each). The ends were cut back, 7 bases at V and 4 bases at J, with 20 bases in the middle. Germline V CDR1 and CDR2: SGHVS, FQNEAQ. This CDR3 spans 16 amino acids. CDR3: CASTLLRGERYNEQFF. CDR3 coding DNA: TGTGCCAGCACCCTGCTTAGGGGGGAGCGTTACAATGAGCAGTTCTTC.